Presented here are 15 T cell receptor beta chains from one specimen sequenced in a study of cytomegalovirus exposure and HLA in healthy donors. Researchers ran the PCR with 60 Vbeta and 13 Jbeta primers. The assay was immunoSEQ multiplex PCR, and TCRdb's table has in-frame clones only and misses some. Of 170,000 or so clones detected, roughly 86% appear once; the ten largest clones hold 4.8%. The sequencing input was PBMCs. All receptors derive from a girl between 10 and 17 years old in good health and CMV-seropositive.

J is TRBJ1-4 and V is TRBV5-1, with 7 bases that match TRBD1. With V trimmed by 3 bases and J by 4 bases, 6 bases remained unmatched. The CDR3 has 15 residues. Per germline, CDR1 SGHRS and CDR2 YFSETQ. CDR3 in DNA: TGCGCCAGCAGCTCCTCCGGGACAGATAATGAAAAACTGTTTTTT. It specifies CASSSSGTDNEKLFF. Full variable domain (missing parts from reference TRBV5-1 and TRBJ1-4): KAGVTQTPRYLIKTRGQQVTLSCSPISGHRSVSWYQQTPGQGLQFLFEYFSETQRNKGNFPGRFSGRQFSNSRSEMNVSTLELGDSALYLCASSSSGTDNEKLFFGSGTQLSVL.

The chain uses TRBV6-5 and TRBJ2-5, with 7 bases lining up with TRBD2. This CDR3 region has 16 residues. V trimming: 1 base; J trimming: 7 bases; junction bases outside the gene matches: 12. Germline V gives CDR1 MNHEY, CDR2 SVGAGI. The CDR3 nucleotides read TGTGCCAGCAGTTACTATACGGCGGGGAGGGGATGGACCCAGTACTTC. Translating it yields CASSYYTAGRGWTQYF.

This chain uses TRBV4-1 with TRBJ1-2; D call uncertain. V was pared by 1 base and J by 5 bases, with 17 bases between. The CDR3 runs 16 residues. CDR1 and CDR2 (germline): MGHRA, YSYEKL. CDR3 amino acids: CASSQVSEARPYGYTF. The CDR3 coding sequence is TGCGCCAGCAGCCAAGTCTCGGAGGCCAGGCCTTATGGCTACACCTTC.

The table lists this clone with a few counts. The CDR3 DNA reads TGCGCCAGCAGCCATCCCCTCGGAGACAGGGGAAGCTATGGCTACACCTTC. It translates to CASSHPLGDRGSYGYTF. The chain has TRBV4-1 and TRBJ1-2; 8 positions agree with TRBD1. Looked up from germline, CDR1 is MGHRA and CDR2 is YSYEKL. With 3 bases clipped from V and 4 bases from J, the junction kept 13 bases outside the gene matches. CDR3 length: 17 amino acids.

The table lists this clone with a few counts. This chain joins TRBV7-6 and TRBJ1-5; 7 nucleotides match TRBD1. The CDR3 consists of 15 residues. Trimming took 3 bases from V and 1 from J; bases not matched to a gene: 3. The germline V gene has CDR1 SGHVS and CDR2 FNYEAQ. The CDR3 protein is CASSLEGASNQPQHF. CDR3 in DNA: TGTGCCAGCAGCTTGGAGGGGGCGAGCAATCAGCCCCAGCATTTT.

CDR3: CASSEEVGHNYGYTF. The CDR3 bases are TGTGCCAGCAGTGAAGAGGTCGGCCACAACTATGGCTACACCTTC. V and J are TRBV25-1 and TRBJ1-2; D gene unclear. Germline CDR1 reads MGHDK; CDR2 reads SYGVNS. V lost 2 bases, J lost 2 bases, and 12 bases lay in between. The CDR3 loop spans 15 amino acids.

A remark on this clone: The junction shows a germline mismatch at one end, possibly a read error. Other DNA sequences of this sample code for an identical CDR3. The DNA for the CDR3 is TGCGCCAGCAGGGCGGAAGGTGGCGGCTACACCTTC. Encoded protein: CASRAEGGGYTF. The rearrangement links TRBV2 to TRBJ1-2, with D perhaps TRBD1 (5 bases). CDR3 length: 12 residues. Per the germline V gene, CDR1 is SNHLY and CDR2 is FYNNEI.

This clone occurred once. The chain is built from TRBV5-6 and TRBJ2-1; 9 bases match TRBD2. CDR1 is SGHDT and CDR2 is YYEEEE in the germline V gene. This CDR3 is 15 amino acids long. The V and J ends lost 3 bases and 8 bases, in that order; junction bases with no gene match: 9. The CDR3 spells CASSSGGGGADEQFF. The CDR3 bases are TGTGCCAGCAGCTCCGGCGGCGGGGGGGCGGATGAGCAGTTCTTC.

The rearrangement joins TRBV5-1 to TRBJ1-4, with TRBD1 as a possible D gene (5 bases). CDR3 length equals 14 residues. Trimming stripped 0 bases from V and 5 bases from J, with 8 bases between. Germline V CDR1 and CDR2: SGHRS, YFSETQ. CDR3 sequence: CASSLAGGNEKLFF. CDR3 nucleotides: TGCGCCAGCAGCTTGGCGGGGGGAAATGAAAAACTGTTTTTT.

V usage is TRBV11-2 and J usage is TRBJ2-3, with D possibly TRBD1 on 6 matching bases. CDR3 size: 15 residues. Trimming cost V 4 bases and J 4 bases, with 15 bases left between them. Germline V gives CDR1 SGHAT, CDR2 FQNNGV. This chain's CDR3 is CASSSWGQGPDTQYF. In DNA, the CDR3 is TGTGCCAGCAGCTCATGGGGGCAGGGCCCAGATACGCAGTATTTT.

The chain uses TRBV14 and TRBJ1-2, with a possible D match to TRBD1 (5 bases). Trimming stripped 5 bases from V and 6 bases from J, with 19 bases between. The CDR3 contains 15 residues. CDR1 is SGHDN, CDR2 FVKESK, per germline. The CDR3 nucleotides read TGTGCCAGCAGCGAAAGGGAGGCTCGGGGGAATGGCTACACCTTC. Amino acids: CASSEREARGNGYTF. Looking up the rest from reference TRBV14 and TRBJ1-2 gives the full variable domain: EAGVTQFPSHSVIEKGQTVTLRCDPISGHDNLYWYRRVMGKEIKFLLHFVKESKQDESGMPNNRFLAERTGGTYSTLKVQPAELEDSGVYFCASSEREARGNGYTFGSGTRLTVV.

This chain connects TRBV11-2 to TRBJ2-7; D is ambiguous. This CDR3 comprises 13 residues. Trimming shortened V by 4 bases and J by 1 base, and 8 bases separated the two germline ends. Germline V lookup: CDR1 SGHAT, CDR2 FQNNGV. This chain's CDR3 is CASSSDGSYEQYF. The CDR3 region has the DNA TGTGCCAGCAGCTCCGACGGGTCCTACGAGCAGTACTTC. Full variable domain (remainder filled in from reference TRBV11-2 and TRBJ2-7): EAGVAQSPRYKIIEKRQSVAFWCNPISGHATLYWYQQILGQGPKLLIQFQNNGVVDDSQLPKDRFSAERLKGVDSTLKIQPAKLEDSAVYLCASSSDGSYEQYFGPGTRLTVT.

The rearrangement joins TRBV28 to TRBJ1-2, with TRBD1 as a possible D gene (6 bases). Germline assignment: CDR1 MDHEN and CDR2 SYDVKM. V was shortened by 2 bases and J by 3 bases, with 16 bases between the two germline ends. CDR3 length: 16 amino acids. The chain's CDR3 is CASSLLVGGLDYGYTF. CDR3 DNA sequence: TGTGCCAGCAGTTTACTTGTCGGGGGGCTAGACTATGGCTACACCTTC.

This chain joins TRBV27 and TRBJ2-7, with a tentative D call TRBD1 (6 bases). CDR1 and CDR2 from the germline V gene are MNHEY and SMNVEV (reference sequence). Trimming cost V 8 bases and J 2 bases, with 16 bases left between them. The CDR3 runs 14 residues. The CDR3 region has the DNA TGTGCCAGCGCGACAGAGGACAGCCCCTACGAGCAGTACTTC. It yields the protein CASATEDSPYEQYF.

J is TRBJ1-1 and V is TRBV29-1, with 12 bases identical to TRBD1. This CDR3 is built from 18 residues. The germline CDR1 and CDR2 sequences are SQVTM and ANQGSEA. The V gene end was trimmed by 0 bases and the J gene end by 4 bases; junction bases not matched to a gene: 12. DNA of the CDR3: TGCAGCGTTGAAGATAGGGCAGGGACAGGGGGCGGTGGCACTGAAGCTTTCTTT. This sequence encodes CSVEDRAGTGGGGTEAFF.